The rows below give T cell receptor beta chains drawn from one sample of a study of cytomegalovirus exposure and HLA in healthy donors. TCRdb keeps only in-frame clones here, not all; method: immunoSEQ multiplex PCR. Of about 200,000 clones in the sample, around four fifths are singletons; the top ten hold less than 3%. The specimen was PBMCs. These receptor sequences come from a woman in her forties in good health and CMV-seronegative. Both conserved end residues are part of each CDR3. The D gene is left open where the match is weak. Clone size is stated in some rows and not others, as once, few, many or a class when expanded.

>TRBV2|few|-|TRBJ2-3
TGTGCCAGCAGCGAGGGGGTAGGATACACAGATACGCAGTATTTT
CASSEGVGYTDTQYF
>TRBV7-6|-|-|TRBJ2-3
TGTGCCAGCAGCTTAGAGTACGAAGGAGGTACGCAGTATTTT
CASSLEYEGGTQYF
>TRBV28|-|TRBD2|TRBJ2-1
TGTGCCAGCAGCAGGAGCGGGAGTTCCTACAATGAGCAGTTCTTC
CASSRSGSSYNEQFF
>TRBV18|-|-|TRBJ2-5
TGTGCCAGCTCACCACCGACGGCCGCCAGGGAGACCCAGTACTTC
CASSPPTAARETQYF
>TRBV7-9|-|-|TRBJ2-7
TGTGCCAGCAGCCCCCCCGTATACGAGCAGTACTTC
CASSPPVYEQYF
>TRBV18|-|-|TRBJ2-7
TGTGCCAGCTCACCACTGGACTTGCCGGGGGAGCAGTACTTC
CASSPLDLPGEQYF
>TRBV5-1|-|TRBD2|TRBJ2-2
TGCGCCAGCAGCCCCGCGGGTGGTCTAGCGGGAGAGTCCGGGGAGCTGTTTTTT
CASSPAGGLAGESGELFF
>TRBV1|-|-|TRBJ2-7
TGCACCAGCAGCCAAGCACCCCTAGCGGGAGACCCCTACGAGCAGTACTTC
CTSSQAPLAGDPYEQYF
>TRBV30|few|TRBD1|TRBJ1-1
TGTGCCTGGATTGGCCCCTCGACAGGGGGATCGGACACTGAAGCTTTCTTT
CAWIGPSTGGSDTEAFF
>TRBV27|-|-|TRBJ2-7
TGTGCCAGCAGTTTAGGGGCGGGGGCGTTCTACGAGCAGTACTTC
CASSLGAGAFYEQYF
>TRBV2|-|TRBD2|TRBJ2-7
TGTGCCAGCAGTGAAGGTTGGGCTAGCGGGCGGTACTTC
CASSEGWASGRYF
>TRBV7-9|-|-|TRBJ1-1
TGTTCCAGCAGCCGCGGACAGCCACAAGCTTTCTTT
CSSSRGQPQAFF
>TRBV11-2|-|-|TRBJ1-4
TGTGCCAGCAGCTTCTCCGGGGGGGCTAATGAAAAACTGTTTTTT
CASSFSGGANEKLFF
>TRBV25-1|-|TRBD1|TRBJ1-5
TGTGCCAGCAGTGGACAGGGGAGCAATCAGCCCCAGCATTTT
CASSGQGSNQPQHF
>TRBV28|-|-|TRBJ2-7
TGTGCCAGCAGTTTTCCGGGGGACCCCTACGAGCAGTACTTC
CASSFPGDPYEQYF
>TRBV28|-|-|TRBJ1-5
TGTGCCAGCAGGGGAACGGGTCTCGGGGGCAATCAGCCCCAGCATTTT
CASRGTGLGGNQPQHF
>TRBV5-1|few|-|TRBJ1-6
TGCGCCAGCCGGGACACCAATTCACCCCTCCACTTT
CASRDTNSPLHF
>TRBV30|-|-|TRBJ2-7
TGTGCCTGGAGTAAGGCAGGGGGGACCTACGAGCAGTACTTC
CAWSKAGGTYEQYF
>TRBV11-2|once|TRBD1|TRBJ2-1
TGTGCCAGCAGCTTAGATCTTAAAACCCGGGACAGGGGCAATGAGCAGTTCTTC
CASSLDLKTRDRGNEQFF
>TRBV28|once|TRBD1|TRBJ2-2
TGTGCCAGCAGTTGGGACAGGTACACCGGGGAGCTGTTTTTT
CASSWDRYTGELFF